These T cell receptor beta chains were read from a single sample in a study of cytomegalovirus exposure and HLA in healthy donors. This table comes from immunoSEQ multiplex PCR, and its TCRdb copy is limited to in-frame clones, with some not included. The sample gives 60,000 to 90,000 clones, around 85% of which show up once; about 3% is in the top ten. The sample consisted of PBMCs. The receptors were gathered from a young man in good health and CMV-seronegative. Both conserved end residues are part of each CDR3. D genes are given only for firm matches. Clone sizes are given selectively: once, few, many, or a class where the clone is expanded.

-	TRBV5-1	TRBD1	TRBJ1-4	CASSVSRTGGEKLFF	TGCGCCAGCAGCGTTTCCAGGACAGGGGGAGAAAAACTGTTTTTT
-	TRBV5-1	-	TRBJ2-1	CASSLLAPSSYNEQFF	TGCGCCAGCAGCTTGCTAGCGCCGTCCTCCTACAATGAGCAGTTCTTC
-	TRBV29-1	TRBD2	TRBJ2-5	CSVDIGGRKTQYF	TGCAGCGTTGATATTGGCGGGAGAAAGACCCAGTACTTC
-	TRBV4-3	TRBD1	TRBJ2-7	CASSQPGQGFYEQYF	TGCGCCAGCAGCCAACCGGGACAGGGGTTTTACGAGCAGTACTTC
-	TRBV5-4	TRBD1	TRBJ1-2	CASSYTPGQGQRGYTF	TGTGCCAGCAGTTATACTCCGGGACAGGGCCAGAGAGGCTACACCTTC
-	TRBV7-2	-	TRBJ1-1	CASSPGVLNTEAFF	TGTGCCAGCAGCCCCGGTGTATTGAACACTGAAGCTTTCTTT
-	TRBV6-1	-	TRBJ2-5	CASSEDRAETQYF	TGTGCCAGCAGTGAAGACAGGGCAGAGACCCAGTACTTC
-	TRBV7-3	TRBD1	TRBJ1-2	CASSLNQGVTGYTF	TGTGCCAGCAGCTTAAACCAGGGGGTAACGGGCTACACCTTC
few	TRBV28	TRBD2	TRBJ2-3	CASSPIREAGGTDTQYF	TGTGCCAGCAGTCCCATCCGGGAGGCGGGGGGCACAGATACGCAGTATTTT
few	TRBV30	-	TRBJ1-4	CACRGDDEKLFF	TGTGCCTGCCGGGGTGACGATGAAAAACTGTTTTTT
-	TRBV19	TRBD1	TRBJ1-1	CASSILGTGNTEAFF	TGTGCCAGTAGTATTTTGGGGACAGGCAACACTGAAGCTTTCTTT
-	TRBV9	-	TRBJ2-7	CATNRYYEQYF	TGTGCCACCAACAGGTACTACGAGCAGTACTTC
-	TRBV29-1	-	TRBJ1-6	CSVKTENNSPLHF	TGCAGCGTTAAGACAGAGAATAATTCACCCCTCCACTTT
-	TRBV4-1	-	TRBJ1-2	CASSQVRDGYTF	TGCGCCAGCAGCCAAGTTCGGGATGGCTACACCTTC
-	TRBV4-1	TRBD1	TRBJ2-7	CASSPIGGQANEQYF	TGCGCCAGCAGCCCAATTGGAGGACAGGCCAACGAGCAGTACTTC
-	TRBV10-3	TRBD1	TRBJ1-1	CAIRGGTGVRNTEAFF	TGTGCCATCAGAGGAGGGACAGGGGTAAGGAACACTGAAGCTTTCTTT
-	TRBV28	-	TRBJ2-3	CASSNGLHYVGSYDTQYF	TGTGCCAGCAGTAACGGACTGCACTACGTTGGGTCTTACGATACGCAGTATTTT
few	TRBV6-4	TRBD2	TRBJ2-1	CASSDSSGSYNEQFF	TGTGCCAGCAGTGACTCTAGCGGGAGCTACAATGAGCAGTTCTTC
-	TRBV7-9	-	TRBJ2-7	CASSLVSFAGLNYEQYF	TGTGCCAGCAGCTTAGTTTCCTTCGCAGGGCTTAACTACGAGCAGTACTTC
-	TRBV5-1	TRBD1	TRBJ1-1	CASSGTGQSGTEAFF	TGCGCCAGCAGCGGGACAGGGCAGAGTGGCACTGAAGCTTTCTTT
-	TRBV7-8	-	TRBJ2-3	CASRFPSGADTQYF	TGTGCCAGCAGATTCCCGTCAGGGGCAGATACGCAGTATTTT
-	TRBV5-1	TRBD1	TRBJ1-3	CASSGTGFSGNTIYF	TGCGCCAGCAGCGGGACAGGATTTTCTGGAAACACCATATATTTT
-	TRBV6-6	-	TRBJ2-7	CASSYWLPYEQYF	TGTGCCAGCAGTTACTGGCTTCCGTACGAGCAGTACTTC
-	TRBV27	TRBD1	TRBJ2-7	CASSQGPSSYEQYF	TGTGCCAGTTCACAGGGGCCAAGCTCCTACGAGCAGTACTTC
-	TRBV9	-	TRBJ1-3	CASSAGLLSSGNTIYF	TGTGCCAGCAGCGCGGGACTGCTGAGCTCTGGAAACACCATATATTTT
-	TRBV5-1	-	TRBJ2-3	CASSLIGHPTDTQYF	TGCGCCAGCTCTTTAATCGGACACCCCACAGATACGCAGTATTTT
-	TRBV11-3	-	TRBJ2-5	CASSFSETQYF	TGTGCCAGCAGCTTTTCTGAGACCCAGTACTTC
-	TRBV10-3	-	TRBJ2-3	CAARGQIDPQYF	TGTGCCGCCCGGGGTCAAATCGATCCGCAGTATTTT
-	TRBV11-2	-	TRBJ2-1	CASSLRRGNEQFF	TGTGCCAGCAGCTTACGGAGAGGGAATGAGCAGTTCTTC
-	TRBV5-1	-	TRBJ2-3	CASSLAGVGTDTQYF	TGCGCCAGCAGCTTGGCGGGGGTGGGGACAGATACGCAGTATTTT
-	TRBV5-4	-	TRBJ2-1	CASSPFGGANEQFF	TGTGCCAGCAGCCCTTTCGGGGGAGCCAATGAGCAGTTCTTC